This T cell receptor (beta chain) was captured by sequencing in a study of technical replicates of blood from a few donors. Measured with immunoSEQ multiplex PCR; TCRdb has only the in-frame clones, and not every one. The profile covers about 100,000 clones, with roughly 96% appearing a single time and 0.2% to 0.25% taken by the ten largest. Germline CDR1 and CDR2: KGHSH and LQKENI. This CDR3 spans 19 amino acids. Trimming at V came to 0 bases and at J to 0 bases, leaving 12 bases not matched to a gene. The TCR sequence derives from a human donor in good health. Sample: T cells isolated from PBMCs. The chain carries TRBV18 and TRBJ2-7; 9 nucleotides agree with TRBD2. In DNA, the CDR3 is TGTGCCAGCTCACCACCGTGGGTAGCGGGAGCCCCGCCCTCCTACGAGCAGTACTTC. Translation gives CASSPPWVAGAPPSYEQYF. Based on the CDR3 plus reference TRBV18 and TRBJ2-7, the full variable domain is NAGVMQNPRHLVRRRGQEARLRCSPMKGHSHVYWYRQLPEEGLKFMVYLQKENIIDESGMPKERFSAEFPKEGPSILRIQQVVRGDSAAYFCASSPPWVAGAPPSYEQYFGPGTRLTVT.